Sequencing of this T cell receptor (beta chain) was carried out in a study of blood T cell repertoires in COVID-19. Original analysis: From reference gene primer amplification, estimates of nucleated cell counts were derived. Data came from immunoSEQ multiplex PCR; TCRdb stores just in-frame clones and leaves some out. V, J and clone size are those of that table, while D and trimming were read from the DNA. This table holds around 240,000 clones, approximately 85% found once. This clone was detected only a few times. All recovered Cohort 3 donors got two negative PCRs, got clearance, or saw symptom resolution. This clonotype was obtained from a woman aged 50 to 60 who had recovered from COVID-19. The specimen sequenced was PBMCs or T cells enriched from blood (not recorded which).

The CDR3 DNA reads TGTGCCAGCAGCGTACAGGGGATGAACACTGAAGCTTTCTTT. It encodes CASSVQGMNTEAFF. This chain uses TRBV9 with TRBJ1-1; possibly TRBD1 for D (6 bases). Trimming stripped 1 base from V and 0 bases from J, with 7 bases between. Germline V lookup: CDR1 SGDLS, CDR2 YYNGEE. The CDR3 covers 14 residues.